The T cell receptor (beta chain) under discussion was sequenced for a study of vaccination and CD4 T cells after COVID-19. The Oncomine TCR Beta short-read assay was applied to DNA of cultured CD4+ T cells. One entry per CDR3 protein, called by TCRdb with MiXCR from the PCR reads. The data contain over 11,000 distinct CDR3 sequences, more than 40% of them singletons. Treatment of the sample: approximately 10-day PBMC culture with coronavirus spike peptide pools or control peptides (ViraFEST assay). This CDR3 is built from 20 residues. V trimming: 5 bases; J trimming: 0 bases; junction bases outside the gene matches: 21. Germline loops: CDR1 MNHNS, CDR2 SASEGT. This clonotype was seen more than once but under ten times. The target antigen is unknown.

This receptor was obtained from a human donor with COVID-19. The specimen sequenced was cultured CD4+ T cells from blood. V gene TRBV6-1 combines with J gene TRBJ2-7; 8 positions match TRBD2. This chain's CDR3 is CASSRSYPLLRGDRSYEQYF. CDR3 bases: TGTGCCAGCAGTCGCTCATACCCTCTATTGCGGGGGGATCGCTCCTACGAGCAGTACTTC.